This record concerns one T cell receptor (beta chain) sequence. The data originate from a study of blood T cell repertoires in COVID-19. Study-wide background: COVID-19 samples collected from the United States, Italy and Spain covered acute and convalescent phases. From T cells, B-cell-depleted T cells, or PBMCs came the material, which was cDNA or gDNA.

Trimming removed 6 bases at V and 7 bases at J, with 18 bases between. Germline V gives CDR1 MNHEY, CDR2 SVGAGI. This CDR3 region has 14 residues. Original analysis: By means of reference gene primer amplification, nucleated cell counts were estimated. Assay used: immunoSEQ multiplex PCR; TCRdb lists only in-frame clones, some missing. From that table come the V and J calls and clone size; the DNA was used to work out D and trimming. The data contain more than 300,000 clones, approximately 90% of them singletons. V and J are TRBV6-5 and TRBJ1-2, with TRBD1 as a possible D gene (6 bases). Sequenced material: peripheral blood. The TCR comes from a woman between 18 and 29 years old who had recovered from COVID-19. CDR3 protein: CASRAPGQRSGYTF. For the CDR3, the DNA is TGTGCCAGCAGAGCCCCGGGACAAAGGTCTGGCTACACCTTC.